This TCR beta chain was documented in a study of T cells in Graves' hyperthyroidism and ophthalmopathy (dated by TCRdb to the late 2010s). In the study overall: Peripheral blood was sampled at the time of initial diagnosis, prior to any treatment. The approximately 98 discovery patients were randomly divided into training and test sets at a 7:3 ratio. After sampling, hyperthyroidism patients received methimazole starting at 30 mg daily, and ophthalmopathy patients received high-dose intravenous methylprednisolone. In several Graves' hyperthyroidism patients, the study also compared T-cell repertoires from thyroid tissue with T-cell repertoires from blood. To identify distinguishing TCR V-J signatures, a discovery cohort of around 100 patients was used, comprising 43 with Graves' ophthalmopathy and some 57 with stable Graves' hyperthyroidism. An independent validation cohort of under 20 hyperthyroidism patients and about 15 patients who later progressed to ophthalmopathy tested prospective prediction of ophthalmopathy. TCR Vbeta CDR3 sequencing of roughly 140 peripheral blood samples (43 ophthalmopathy, some 75 hyperthyroidism and around 17 progressor patients) is reported in the paper.

Amplification of TCR beta CDR3 regions was carried out from RNA transcripts. The TCR CDR3 was subjected to a first round of RT-PCR using the HTBI primer set and the Qiagen OneStep RT-PCR kit. Libraries were constructed in a second round of multiplex PCR, after which size selection and purification were performed. Libraries were sequenced paired-end with 100 bp reads on an Illumina HiSeq2000. The original pipeline was this. Raw data were processed with SOAPnuke, discarding reads with adapters, uncalled bases, mean Phred below 15, or no exact constant-primer or identifier match. COPE v1.2.5 was used to merge the high-quality paired reads, and each unique nucleotide sequence was defined as a clonotype. MiTCR v1.1 was used to align clonotypes to the IMGT TRBV, TRBD and TRBJ reference segments. Analysis was restricted to V-J combinations with a frequency above 0.0001, which covered 99% to 99.2% of repertoires. A TCS score was defined as the ratio between F50 (clonal expansion) and ExV (chaos), using BLOSUM62-based TCRdist between CDR3 peptides within each V-J. Welch's t-statistics and random forest reduced roughly 540 V-J features to under 15, which were used in a naive Bayes classifier (R e1071). Clones were called with MiXCR by TCRdb after fastp trimmed the public reads at Q25, and only in-frame beta chains were retained. Merged by CDR3 protein, the rows form single entries marked with the most common genes and DNA. These V and J calls rely on TCRdb rather than the paper's analysis. For this sample there are some 760,000 distinct CDR3 sequences; 14% appear just once. Jointly, the top ten make up roughly a tenth of the sample.

The study at large found these results: No statistical method was used to set the sample size in advance, and investigators knew the group allocation. In validation, the model predicted progression to ophthalmopathy with over 60% sensitivity and approximately 78% specificity, a median of 6.5 months before onset. Most expanded thyroid clonotypes (frequency above 0.001) were also detected in blood, suggesting blood repertoires may reflect thyroid immune responses. Ophthalmopathy was separated from stable hyperthyroidism by a 13 V-J signature model, with approximately 89% sensitivity and about 81% specificity obtained in cross-validation and 80%/75% obtained in testing.

Stable Graves' hyperthyroidism was defined as no progression to ophthalmopathy during 18 months of follow-up. Hyperthyroidism patients were aged 18 to 65 years and newly diagnosed, with disease duration of less than 2 months. Patients with uncontrolled infections, other autoimmune diseases, pregnancy or lactation were excluded. Diagnoses were based on clinical symptoms, serum thyroxine and TRAb, thyroid ultrasound and orbital computed tomography. Ficoll-Paque density gradient centrifugation was used to isolate PBMCs from approximately 10 ml of fresh peripheral blood. Total RNA was extracted using Trizol reagent, and RNA quality was assessed on an Agilent 2100 Bioanalyzer. This clonotype was observed many times. Its antigen remains unidentified. Base qualities are missing; no much larger clone stands one base away. Inclusive of the bounding cysteine and phenylalanine, the CDR3 is 16 residues long. Kept here is only the CDR3 DNA, which spans 48 bases and is read in frame from base 1. V is shortened by 3 bases, J by 0 bases, and the region joining them spans 13 bases.

The sample was blood. The chain is encoded by TRBV12-3 or TRBV12-4 joined to TRBJ2-3, with the D gene too uncertain to name. The source of this sequence is a woman younger than 30 with Graves' hyperthyroidism. CDR3 loop: CASSFLLLGSTDTQYF. The DNA sequence follows: TGTGCCAGCAGTTTTCTCCTTCTCGGGAGCACAGATACGCAGTATTTT.